This T cell receptor (beta chain) came from a study of blood T cell repertoires in COVID-19. Study at large: COVID-19 samples from acute and convalescent phases originated in the United States, Italy and Spain. PBMCs, B-cell-depleted T cells, or T cells provided the cDNA or gDNA that made up the material.

How the authors handled the data: Quantification of nucleated cells was approximated via reference gene primer amplification. Only in-frame clones appear in the TCRdb table, and some are missing; sequencing was by immunoSEQ multiplex PCR. D and trimming were read from the DNA, whereas the V and J calls and clone size are those reported in that table. The profile shows about 34,000 clones, roughly 91% of them singletons. This TCR derives from a man at least 80 years old with acute or convalescent COVID-19. The sample taken for sequencing was peripheral blood.

The DNA for the CDR3 is TGTGCCTGCAGCCGGGACAGAGACTGGCCCCTCCACTTT. Amino acid sequence: CACSRDRDWPLHF. The chain combines TRBV30 with TRBJ1-6, with 7 positions matching TRBD1. Trimming at V came to 6 bases and at J to 13 bases, leaving 12 bases not matched to a gene. The length of the CDR3 is 13 residues. CDR1 is GTSNPN and CDR2 is SVGIG in the germline V gene (reference sequence).